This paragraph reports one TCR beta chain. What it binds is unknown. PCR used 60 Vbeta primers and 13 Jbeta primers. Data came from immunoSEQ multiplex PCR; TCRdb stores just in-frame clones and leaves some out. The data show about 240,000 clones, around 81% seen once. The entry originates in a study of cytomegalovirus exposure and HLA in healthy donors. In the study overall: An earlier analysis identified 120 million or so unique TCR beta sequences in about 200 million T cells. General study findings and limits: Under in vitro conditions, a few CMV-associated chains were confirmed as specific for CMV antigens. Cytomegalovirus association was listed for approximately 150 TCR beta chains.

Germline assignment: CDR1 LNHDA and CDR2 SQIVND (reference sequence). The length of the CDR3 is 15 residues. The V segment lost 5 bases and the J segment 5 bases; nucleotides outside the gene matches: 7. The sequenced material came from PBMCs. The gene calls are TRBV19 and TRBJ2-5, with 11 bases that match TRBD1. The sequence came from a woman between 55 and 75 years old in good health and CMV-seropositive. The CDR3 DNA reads TGTGCCAGTAGTCCTGGACAGGGGGCGAGGGAGACCCAGTACTTC. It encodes CASSPGQGARETQYF.